The T cell receptor beta chain described here comes from a study of shared clonotypes between healthy human individuals. Study results and caveats: Clonotypes shared by all four donors outscored non-shared clonotypes in generation probability.

With respect to this clone: The antigen remains undetermined.

Method: immunoSEQ multiplex PCR; TCRdb's copy keeps in-frame clones and lacks some. Seen here are 2,500,000 or so clones, 80% to 95% observed once, and the top ten hold 0.36%. Per germline, CDR1 MDHEN and CDR2 SYDVKM. The CDR3 totals 13 residues. Trimming pared 7 bases from V and 8 bases from J, leaving 17 bases between. The material sequenced was naive CD4+ T cells from PBMCs. Described subset: CD45RA+ positively selected. This TCR was recovered from a young man in good health. Some clones in this sample may be carry-over from other donors' samples. The chain links TRBV28 to TRBJ1-2; D unclear. The DNA of the CDR3 is TGTGCCAGCATCTCGACGAGGGTTGGAGGCTACACCTTC. Translated, it gives CASISTRVGGYTF.